Listed below are T cell receptor beta chains from one sample, sequenced in a study of CD8+CD57+ T cells in acquired aplastic anemia. Each CDR3 protein gets one entry after TCRdb re-called the reads with MiXCR. The sample lists 100,000 to 150,000 distinct CDR3 sequences, almost 40% occurring once. The sequencing input was sorted CD4+, CD8+, or CD8+CD57+ T cells (not recorded which) from PBMCs. The receptors originated from a human donor with aplastic anemia. Both conserved end residues are part of each CDR3. D genes are given only for firm matches. Size values are once, few and many counts, or a class for expanded clones, and some rows have none.

CDR3nt	CDR3aa	d_gene	abundance	j_gene	v_gene
TGTGCCAGCAGTGAATTAGGGGGTTACGGATTTGGATCTGGTGAGCAGTTCTTC	CASSELGGYGFGSGEQFF	-	many	TRBJ2-1	TRBV25-1
TGTGCCATCAGTGAGTCCAGGGGGTCCTACGAGCAGTACTTC	CAISESRGSYEQYF	TRBD1	-	TRBJ2-7	TRBV2
TGTGCCAGCAGCGTAGCCCAGGGGGGGACTGAAGCTTTCTTT	CASSVAQGGTEAFF	TRBD1	-	TRBJ1-1	TRBV9
TGTGCCAGCAGCTTAATTGCGGCAGTCCTTAACTATGGCTACACCTTC	CASSLIAAVLNYGYTF	-	many	TRBJ1-2	TRBV7-2
TGTGCCAGCAGCCATGACTACCAAGAGACCCAGTACTTC	CASSHDYQETQYF	-	many	TRBJ2-5	TRBV4-2
TGTGCCAGCAGCGTAGGAGGGACAGGGGCCTATGGCTACACCTTC	CASSVGGTGAYGYTF	TRBD1	many	TRBJ1-2	TRBV9
TGTGCCAGCAGTGAACGCACCGGGAGGGGGGCGAGGTACGAGCAGTACTTC	CASSERTGRGARYEQYF	TRBD2	many	TRBJ2-7	TRBV6-1
TGTGCCAGCAGCTCCCGTCACTCTGGGGCCAACGTCCTGACTTTC	CASSSRHSGANVLTF	-	many	TRBJ2-6	TRBV9
TGTGCCAGCAGCTTTGGCGGGCGCTATGGCTACACCTTC	CASSFGGRYGYTF	-	-	TRBJ1-2	TRBV7-2
TGTGCCAGCAGCTTGGACACTAGCAATCAGCCCCAGCATTTT	CASSLDTSNQPQHF	-	many	TRBJ1-5	TRBV5-8
TGCAGCGTCCTAGCGGGGGTGGGAGATACGCAGTATTTT	CSVLAGVGDTQYF	TRBD2	-	TRBJ2-3	TRBV29-1
TGTGCCAGCAGCCCTCTGAACACTGAAGCTTTCTTT	CASSPLNTEAFF	-	many	TRBJ1-1	TRBV14
TGTGCCAGCAGTGTACGGGGCGCCCGGTATGGCTACACCTTC	CASSVRGARYGYTF	-	many	TRBJ1-2	TRBV6-1
TGTGCCACCAGCAGGCCGCGGGAGACCCAGTACTTC	CATSRPRETQYF	-	-	TRBJ2-5	TRBV15
TGTGCCACCAAACAGGGAGAGACCCAGTACTTC	CATKQGETQYF	-	medium-sized	TRBJ2-5	TRBV19
TGTGCCAGCAGTTACACCCCAGGGGGAGTTAATCAGCCCCAGCATTTT	CASSYTPGGVNQPQHF	TRBD1	few	TRBJ1-5	TRBV6-5
TGTGCCAGCAGTACCACAGAATGCAATGAGCAGTTCTTC	CASSTTECNEQFF	-	-	TRBJ2-1	TRBV6-2/TRBV6-3
TGTGCCAGCAGTGAAGAACGGTGGAGCTCTGGAAACACCATATATTTT	CASSEERWSSGNTIYF	-	-	TRBJ1-3	TRBV2
TGCAGTGCTAGAGCTGGACAGGGACCCACTGAAGCTTTCTTT	CSARAGQGPTEAFF	TRBD1	many	TRBJ1-1	TRBV20-1
TGCAGTGTCTCTAGCGGGGGGGCCTACGAGCAGTACTTC	CSVSSGGAYEQYF	TRBD2	-	TRBJ2-7	TRBV29-1
TGTGCCAGCAGCTTAGGGGGGACGGGGACCGGGGAGCTGTTTTTT	CASSLGGTGTGELFF	-	many	TRBJ2-2	TRBV7-2
TGCGCCAGCGCCGAGGACAGGGACTCTCAGCAGTTCTTC	CASAEDRDSQQFF	TRBD1	-	TRBJ2-1	TRBV10-2
TGCGCCAGCAGCCCTTATACCTACACTGAAGCTTTCTTT	CASSPYTYTEAFF	-	many	TRBJ1-1	TRBV5-1
TGTGCCAGCAGCTTCGACCCGGGACATTCTAGATATGGCTACACCTTC	CASSFDPGHSRYGYTF	-	-	TRBJ1-2	TRBV11-2
TGTGCCAGCAGCTCGACACGGGGACAGGGCCAAGAGACCCAGTACTTC	CASSSTRGQGQETQYF	TRBD1	many	TRBJ2-5	TRBV5-4
TGTGCCACCTTCGAGGGGGGGCGAGGGGAGACCCAGTACTTC	CATFEGGRGETQYF	-	many	TRBJ2-5	TRBV28
TGCGCCAGCGGACTAGCGGGGTCAGATACGCAGTATTTT	CASGLAGSDTQYF	TRBD2	many	TRBJ2-3	TRBV5-1
TGTGCCAGTAGTATAGCTCGACAGGGGTATGGCTACACCTTC	CASSIARQGYGYTF	TRBD1	-	TRBJ1-2	TRBV19
TGCAGTGCTAGAGATCTCGGGACTAGCGGGGACTCAGATACGCAGTATTTT	CSARDLGTSGDSDTQYF	TRBD2	-	TRBJ2-3	TRBV20-1
TGTGCCAGCAGTGTAGAAGGCTATGGCTACACCTTC	CASSVEGYGYTF	-	many	TRBJ1-2	TRBV2
TGTGCCCGAACCAGAGGGGGGGGCCGTGAGACCCAGTACTTC	CARTRGGGRETQYF	-	-	TRBJ2-5	TRBV19
TGTGCCAGCAGTTATTCGGCAGGGGGCTACGAGCAGTACTTC	CASSYSAGGYEQYF	TRBD1	many	TRBJ2-7	TRBV6-5
TGTGCCAGCTCACCACCGATGTCTCAGGACGAGCAGTACTTC	CASSPPMSQDEQYF	-	few	TRBJ2-7	TRBV18
TGTGCCAGCAGTGAGGAGGACTCTGGAAACACCATATATTTT	CASSEEDSGNTIYF	-	few	TRBJ1-3	TRBV2
TGTGCCAGCAGCTTAAACACCAATTCACCCCTCCACTTT	CASSLNTNSPLHF	-	many	TRBJ1-6	TRBV7-3
TGTGCCAGCGGCAAGATGAACACTGAAGCTTTCTTT	CASGKMNTEAFF	-	many	TRBJ1-1	TRBV2
TGCAGCGCGGAACGGACAGGGCTGAGCACCGGGGAGCTGTTTTTT	CSAERTGLSTGELFF	TRBD1	-	TRBJ2-2	TRBV29-1
TGTGCCAGTAGTGGAGCTTTTGAGACCCAGTACTTC	CASSGAFETQYF	-	-	TRBJ2-5	TRBV19
TGTGCCAGCAGCGTAGGGAGCATCGGCAATCAGCCCCAGCATTTT	CASSVGSIGNQPQHF	-	-	TRBJ1-5	TRBV9
TGTGCCAGCAGCCGGACAGGGGAAAGGAGTGAAGCTTTCTTT	CASSRTGERSEAFF	TRBD1	-	TRBJ1-1	TRBV3-1
TGTGCCACCAACGGCGGATCGAACTATGCCCACACCTTC	CATNGGSNYAHTF	-	-	TRBJ1-2	TRBV24-1
TGTGCCACCAGCAGGACGGACAGGGGGCTGGATGAAAAACTGTTTTTT	CATSRTDRGLDEKLFF	TRBD1	-	TRBJ1-4	TRBV15
TGTGCCAGCAGCTTAAGTTCCGTGAACACTGAAGCTTTCTTT	CASSLSSVNTEAFF	-	many	TRBJ1-1	TRBV7-2
TGTGCCAGCAGCTTAGTGATGGCCGGGGAGCTGTTTTTT	CASSLVMAGELFF	-	few	TRBJ2-2	TRBV7-2
TGTGCCAGCAGCGCCTCTCCAGGGGGCGCGTGGCAAGAGACCCAGTACTTC	CASSASPGGAWQETQYF	TRBD1	many	TRBJ2-5	TRBV9
TGTGCCAGCACCCATAATGGATGGGGACAGAGCACAGATACGCAGTATTTT	CASTHNGWGQSTDTQYF	TRBD1	-	TRBJ2-3	TRBV10-3
TGTGCCTGGAGTGATGGAGGACGGCATTCACCCCTCCACTTT	CAWSDGGRHSPLHF	-	many	TRBJ1-6	TRBV30
TGCAGCGTTGGAACAGAAGAAGCTTTCTTT	CSVGTEEAFF	-	many	TRBJ1-1	TRBV29-1
TGTGCCAGCAGCAGGACGACGAACACTGAAGCTTTCTTT	CASSRTTNTEAFF	-	many	TRBJ1-1	TRBV9
TGTGCCAGCAAGGAGGGGTCAGTTTCACCCCTCCACTTT	CASKEGSVSPLHF	-	many	TRBJ1-6	TRBV2